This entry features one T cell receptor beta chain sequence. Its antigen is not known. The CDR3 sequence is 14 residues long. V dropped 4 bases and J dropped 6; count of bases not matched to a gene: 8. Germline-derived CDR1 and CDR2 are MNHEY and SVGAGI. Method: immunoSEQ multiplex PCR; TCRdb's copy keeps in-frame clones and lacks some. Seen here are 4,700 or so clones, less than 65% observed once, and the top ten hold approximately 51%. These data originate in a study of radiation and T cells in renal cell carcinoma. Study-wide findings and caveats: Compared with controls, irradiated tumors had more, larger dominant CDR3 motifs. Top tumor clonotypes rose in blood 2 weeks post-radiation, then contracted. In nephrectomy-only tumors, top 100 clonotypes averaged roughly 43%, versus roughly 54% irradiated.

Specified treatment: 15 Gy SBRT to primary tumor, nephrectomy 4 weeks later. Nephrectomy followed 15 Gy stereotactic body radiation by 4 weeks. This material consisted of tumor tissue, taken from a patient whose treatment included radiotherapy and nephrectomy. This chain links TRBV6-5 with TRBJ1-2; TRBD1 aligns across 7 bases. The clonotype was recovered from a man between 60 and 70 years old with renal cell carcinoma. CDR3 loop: CASSWAAGTDGYTF. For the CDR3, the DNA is TGTGCCAGCAGTTGGGCAGCCGGGACAGATGGCTACACCTTC.